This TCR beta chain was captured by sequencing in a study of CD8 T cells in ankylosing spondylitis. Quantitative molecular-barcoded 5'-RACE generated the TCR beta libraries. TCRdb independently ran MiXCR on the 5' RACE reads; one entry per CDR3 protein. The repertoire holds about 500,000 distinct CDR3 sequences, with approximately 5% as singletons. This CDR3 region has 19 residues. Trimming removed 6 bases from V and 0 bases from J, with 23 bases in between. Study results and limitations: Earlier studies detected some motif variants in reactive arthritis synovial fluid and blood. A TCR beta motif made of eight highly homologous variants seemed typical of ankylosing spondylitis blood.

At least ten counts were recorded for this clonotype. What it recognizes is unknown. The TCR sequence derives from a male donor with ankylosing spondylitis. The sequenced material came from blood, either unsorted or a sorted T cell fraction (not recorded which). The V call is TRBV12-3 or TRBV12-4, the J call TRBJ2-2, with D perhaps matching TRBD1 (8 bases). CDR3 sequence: CASRGGDRLRPANTGELFF. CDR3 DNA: TGTGCCAGCAGGGGGGGGGACAGGCTCCGTCCCGCGAACACCGGGGAGCTGTTTTTT.